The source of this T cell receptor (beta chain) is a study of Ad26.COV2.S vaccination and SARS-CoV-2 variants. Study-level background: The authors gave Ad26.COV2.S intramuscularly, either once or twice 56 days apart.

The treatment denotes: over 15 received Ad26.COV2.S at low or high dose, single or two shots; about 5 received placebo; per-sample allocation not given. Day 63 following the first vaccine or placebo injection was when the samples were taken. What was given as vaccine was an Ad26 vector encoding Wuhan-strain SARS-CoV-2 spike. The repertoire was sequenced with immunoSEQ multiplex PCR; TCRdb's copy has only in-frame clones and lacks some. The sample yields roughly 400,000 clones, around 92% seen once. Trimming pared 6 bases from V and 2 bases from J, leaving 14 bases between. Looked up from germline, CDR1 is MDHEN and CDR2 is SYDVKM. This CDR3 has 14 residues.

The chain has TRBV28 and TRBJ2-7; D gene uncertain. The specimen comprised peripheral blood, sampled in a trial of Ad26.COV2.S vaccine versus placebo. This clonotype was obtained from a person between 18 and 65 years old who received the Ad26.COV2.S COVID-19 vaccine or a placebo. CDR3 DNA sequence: TGTGCCAGCAGCGCGCTTGCGTTGACCTACGAGCAGTACTTC. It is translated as CASSALALTYEQYF.